The sequence of this T cell receptor (beta chain) was determined in a study of human T cells and chemical hapten exposure. Study in general: Patch tests put 0.01% DPC on the upper back, read at 6 days. Whole-study results and caveats: It was expanded TCRs that formed significantly more large CDR3 similarity clusters than controls did.

The V end was cut by 1 base, the J end by 2 bases, with 9 bases between. This CDR3 comprises 14 residues. Germline V gene data show CDR1 as DFQATT and CDR2 as SNEGSKA (reference sequence). Noted time point: patch test 3, about 24 weeks after DPC sensitization. Noted treatment: therapeutic diphenylcyclopropenone sensitization with weekly scalp DPC. Total RNA came from unfractionated whole blood. On this clonotype: Its antigen is currently unknown.

The study's library attached unique molecular identifiers to single cDNA molecules. MiXCR was run by TCRdb on the RACE reads, yielding one entry per CDR3 protein. The data contain about 160,000 distinct CDR3 sequences, around a quarter of them seen just once; the ten biggest clones take up roughly 2.2%. Sequenced here: whole blood, sampled in connection with sensitization to the hapten diphenylcyclopropenone (DPC). This receptor was taken from a woman aged 18-29 years with alopecia areata. Some clones in this sample may be carry-over from other donors' samples. This chain links TRBV20-1 with TRBJ1-5; a possible D gene is TRBD1 (6 bases). CDR3 amino acids: CSARVPGGNQPQHF. As DNA, the CDR3 is TGCAGTGCTAGAGTTCCAGGGGGCAATCAGCCCCAGCATTTT.